The 11 T cell receptor beta chains below all came from one sample that was sequenced in a study of cytomegalovirus exposure and HLA in healthy donors. 60 Vbeta and 13 Jbeta primers were used in PCR. Repertoires were generated with immunoSEQ multiplex PCR, while TCRdb's copy carries only in-frame clones and drops some. The data show roughly 170,000 clones, with around four fifths seen just once and under 15% held by the top ten. Source material: PBMCs. Source of these receptors: a woman aged 50 to 60 in good health and CMV-seropositive.

The DNA for the CDR3 is TGTGCCAGCAGCGCCCCGAGGCTAGCCCCCACGGATACGCAGTATTTT. Protein product: CASSAPRLAPTDTQYF. The V call is TRBV25-1, the J call TRBJ2-3, with a possible D match to TRBD2 (5 bases). This CDR3 region has 16 residues. V was trimmed by 6 bases and J by 6 bases, leaving 22 bases between them. Germline CDR1 reads MGHDK; CDR2 reads SYGVNS.

This chain uses TRBV2 with TRBJ1-3; D perhaps matches TRBD1 (5 bases). The CDR3 has 15 residues. Germline V gives CDR1 SNHLY, CDR2 FYNNEI. Trimming shortened V by 4 bases and J by 2 bases, and 12 bases separated the two germline ends. The chain's CDR3 is CASSAQGPPGNTIYF. The CDR3 DNA reads as TGTGCCAGCAGTGCCCAGGGCCCCCCTGGAAACACCATATATTTT.

CDR3 DNA sequence: TGTGCCAGCAGCTCCCCCACAGGGTTTTACAATGAGCAGTTCTTC. Translating gives CASSSPTGFYNEQFF. The V and J genes are TRBV11-2 and TRBJ2-1, with TRBD1 as a possible D gene (6 bases). Trimming removed 4 bases from V and 4 bases from J, with 14 bases in between. Looked up from germline, CDR1 is SGHAT and CDR2 is FQNNGV. The CDR3 covers 15 residues.

The J gene is TRBJ2-3, the V gene TRBV6-1; TRBD2 matches 13 bases. Trimming cost V 6 bases and J 2 bases; bases outside gene matches: 2. The CDR3 length is 15 residues. Germline V gene sequence: CDR1 MNHNS, CDR2 SASEGT. The CDR3 sequence: CASRGLAGHTDTQYF. The CDR3 nucleotides are TGTGCCAGCAGGGGACTAGCGGGGCACACAGATACGCAGTATTTT.

The rearrangement joins TRBV2 to TRBJ2-7; the match to TRBD2 covers 8 bases. CDR1 and CDR2 from the germline V gene are SNHLY and FYNNEI. Trimming cost V 4 bases and J 6 bases; bases outside gene matches: 8. The CDR3 is 14 amino acids. CDR3: CASSVVGGAGEQYF. CDR3 coding DNA: TGTGCCAGCAGTGTTGTCGGGGGGGCTGGCGAGCAGTACTTC. Full variable domain (outside the CDR3, taken from reference TRBV2 and TRBJ2-7): EPEVTQTPSHQVTQMGQEVILRCVPISNHLYFYWYRQILGQKVEFLVSFYNNEISEKSEIFDDQFSVERPDGSNFTLKIRSTKLEDSAMYFCASSVVGGAGEQYFGPGTRLTVT.

This clone has just one count. The chain carries TRBV7-8 and TRBJ2-1; TRBD2 aligns across 8 bases. The germline gives CDR1 SGHVS, CDR2 FQNEAQ. This CDR3 is 14 amino acids long. The junction had 5 bases not matched to a gene; V was cut back by 1 base and J by 9 bases. The CDR3 sequence is CASSLGTSGREQFF. DNA of the CDR3: TGTGCCAGCAGCTTAGGTACTAGCGGACGTGAGCAGTTCTTC.

The chain is built from TRBV5-1 and TRBJ2-1; 7 positions match TRBD1. V lost 4 bases, J lost 0 bases, and 7 bases stayed unmatched. This CDR3 comprises 16 residues. The germline V gene encodes CDR1 SGHRS and CDR2 YFSETQ. CDR3 in DNA: TGCGCCAGCAGCGGAGGACAGGAGAGCTCCTACAATGAGCAGTTCTTC. Its translation is CASSGGQESSYNEQFF.

This clone was seen a few times. The chain recombines TRBV30 with TRBJ1-2; 7 nucleotides line up with TRBD1. Germline trimming cut 5 bases from V and 4 bases from J; bases unmatched to any gene: 4. The CDR3 is 12 amino acids. CDR1 is GTSNPN, CDR2 SVGIG, per germline (reference sequence). CDR3 amino acids: CAWRDSFYGYTF. CDR3 nucleotides: TGTGCCTGGCGGGACAGCTTCTATGGCTACACCTTC.

This chain uses TRBV6-5 with TRBJ2-5; 11 bases line up with TRBD2. Losses at the gene ends were 2 bases for V and 5 bases for J; bases not matched to a gene: 7. CDR3 length equals 16 residues. Germline lookup yields CDR1 MNHEY and CDR2 SVGAGI. The CDR3 DNA is TGTGCCAGCAGTTACGAGGGGACTAGCGGCATGGAGACCCAGTACTTC. Translated, it gives CASSYEGTSGMETQYF.

In this sample, this clone turned up once. This rearrangement joins TRBV7-9 to TRBJ1-1, with TRBD1 matching 7 bases. This CDR3 contains 16 residues. V dropped 5 bases and J dropped 0; count of bases not matched to a gene: 9. Germline assignment: CDR1 SEHNR and CDR2 FQNEAQ (reference sequence). CDR3 residues: CASSQSRQGLNTEAFF. The CDR3 region has the DNA TGTGCCAGCAGCCAATCCCGACAGGGACTGAACACTGAAGCTTTCTTT.

The chain combines TRBV6-1 with TRBJ1-4; 10 nucleotides agree with TRBD1. This CDR3 contains 14 residues. Losses at the gene ends were 6 bases for V and 7 bases for J; bases not matched to a gene: 5. The germline V gene encodes CDR1 MNHNS and CDR2 SASEGT. CDR3 residues: CASRARDRGEKLFF. CDR3 in DNA: TGTGCCAGCAGGGCAAGGGACAGGGGTGAAAAACTGTTTTTT.